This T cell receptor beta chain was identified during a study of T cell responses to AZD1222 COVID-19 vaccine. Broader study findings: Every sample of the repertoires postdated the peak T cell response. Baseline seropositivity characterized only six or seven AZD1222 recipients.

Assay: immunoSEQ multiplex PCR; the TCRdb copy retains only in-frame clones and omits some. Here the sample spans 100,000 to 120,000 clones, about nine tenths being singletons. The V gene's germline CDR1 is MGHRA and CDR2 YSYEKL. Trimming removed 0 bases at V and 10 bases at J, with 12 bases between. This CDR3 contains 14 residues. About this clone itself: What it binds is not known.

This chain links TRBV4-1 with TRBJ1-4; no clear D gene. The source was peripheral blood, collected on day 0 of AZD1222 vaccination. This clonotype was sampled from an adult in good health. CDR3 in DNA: TGCGCCAGCAGCCAAGATCAGGAGGAGGGAAAACTGTTTTTT. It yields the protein CASSQDQEEGKLFF.